This TCR beta chain was retrieved from a study of identical twins (dated by TCRdb to the mid-2010s). With regard to the full study: To test whether fetal clonotypes persist, this study deep-sequenced TCR alpha and beta repertoires from monozygotic twins, from unrelated adults of various ages, and from cord blood. Replicate twin experiments were performed at different times using different library preparation protocols to rule out contamination. Overall study results and their limits: Invariant T cells such as MAIT and iNKT could partly confound zero-insertion analyses, though diverse VJ usage argued against this for most clonotypes. Conclusions relied on cross-sectional statistical analysis, since the same donors could not be followed over many years. In monozygotic twins, out-of-frame TCR alpha sharing was systematically underestimated by recombination models, although the models agreed with sharing between unrelated individuals. Compared with coincidental sharing between unrelated individuals, an excess of low generation-probability sequences was observed among out-of-frame TCR alpha sequences shared between twins. Fewer insertions were carried by abundant cord blood beta clonotypes; a weaker similar trend was observed in young adult naive repertoires, while no such trend was observed in memory repertoires. A weaker excess of twin sharing was found in beta out-of-frame sequences because the signal-to-noise ratio was lowered by fewer shared sequences.

Libraries were built with 5' RACE. Instrument on record: Illumina HiSeq 2000. Template switching added a universal primer binding site, and the final cDNA carried a unique molecular identifier that allowed TCR cDNA molecules to be counted accurately. Specific primers in the conserved constant-segment region were used to synthesize first-strand cDNA for TCR alpha and beta chains. Each cDNA library was double barcoded, with a SMART-Mk sample barcode plus Illumina barcodes, to control for contamination. Two successive PCR steps introduced TruSeq adapter sequences along with Illumina sample barcodes. The Illumina HiSeq platform was used with custom primers to sequence TCR alpha and beta cDNA libraries. As for the original processing: Raw reads were processed with MiGEC to extract unique molecular identifiers, and MiXCR was used to determine CDR3 positions. For each individual, recombination models were inferred using an EM algorithm with the repgenHMM and IGoR tools. Shared clonotype analysis was performed with the tcR package in R, normalizing sharing by the product of cloneset sizes. To study raw recombination free of thymic and clonal selection effects, out-of-frame nonproductive sequences were analyzed. TCRdb reran the public reads through fastp at Q25 and MiXCR, keeping productive beta chains. Each CDR3 protein gets just one entry, which takes the most common genes and DNA from the rows behind it. V and J calls and clone size were set by TCRdb, not the authors. The sample table contains around 290,000 distinct CDR3 sequences; only one count was recorded for 8.5% to 9.5% of them. Roughly 7% of the sample is held by the ten biggest clonotypes.

All donors were healthy Caucasians. The twin cohort comprised three pairs of female monozygotic twins, all aged roughly 18 to 30 years. Positive isolation kits from Invitrogen were used to isolate CD4+ and CD8+ T cell populations. Concerning this clonotype itself: Its cognate antigen has yet to be identified. Base quality data are lacking; no much larger clone is found one base away.

The same sample was also used in a study of yellow fever vaccine responses in identical twins. The second publication reports: The authors reported that the T cell response to vaccination in identical twins appeared partly convergent and partly personalized. In the study, vaccine-responding T cell clones were precisely tracked in identical twins.

The sample consisted of CD8+ T cells sorted from blood. This TCR derives from a woman between 18 and 30 years old in good health.

The CDR3 corresponds to CASSPVVGELFF. The DNA sequence is as follows: TGTGCCAGCAGTCCTGTCGTCGGGGAGCTGTTTTTT. The chain couples TRBV6-6 to TRBJ2-2, with the D gene call left open. V sheds 5 bases and J sheds 7 bases, leaving 8 bases between their ends. The CDR3 measures 12 amino acids from cysteine to phenylalanine. Only the CDR3 portion is preserved as DNA: 36 bases, with reading frame beginning at the first base. Looking up the germline V gene (reference sequence) yields CDR1 MNHNY and CDR2 SVGAGI.